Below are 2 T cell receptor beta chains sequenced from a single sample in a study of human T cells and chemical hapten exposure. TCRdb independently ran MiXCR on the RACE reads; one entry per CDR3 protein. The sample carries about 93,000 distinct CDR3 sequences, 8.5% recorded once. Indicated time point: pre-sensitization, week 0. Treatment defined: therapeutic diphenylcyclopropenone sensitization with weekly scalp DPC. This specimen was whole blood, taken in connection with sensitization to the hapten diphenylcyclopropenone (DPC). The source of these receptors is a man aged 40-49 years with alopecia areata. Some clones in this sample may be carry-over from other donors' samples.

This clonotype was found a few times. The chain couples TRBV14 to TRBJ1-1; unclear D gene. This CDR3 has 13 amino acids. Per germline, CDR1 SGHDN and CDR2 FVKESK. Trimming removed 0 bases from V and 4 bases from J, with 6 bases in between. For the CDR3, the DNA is TGTGCCAGCAGCCAAGAACCGACCACTGAAGCTTTCTTT. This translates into CASSQEPTTEAFF.

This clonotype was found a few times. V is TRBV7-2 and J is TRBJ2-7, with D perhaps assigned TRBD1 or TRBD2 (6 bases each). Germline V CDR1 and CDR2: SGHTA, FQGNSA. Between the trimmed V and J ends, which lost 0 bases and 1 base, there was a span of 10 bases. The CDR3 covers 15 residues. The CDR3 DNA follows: TGTGCCAGCAGCTTAGCGGGGGGCGGATCCTACGAGCAGTACGTC. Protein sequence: CASSLAGGGSYEQYV.